Listed here are 16 T cell receptor beta chains from one sample, sequenced in a study of T cells in women clearing cervical HPV infection. Profiling relied on immunoSEQ multiplex PCR, and the TCRdb table lists in-frame clones only, not all of them. The sample data list approximately 31,000 clones. The sequenced material came from blood buffy coat. The receptors derive from a woman between 18 and 70 years old with a cervical HPV16 infection that either progressed to CIN3+ or cleared (not recorded which).

For this clone: Read coverage stops 3 residues before the CDR3 terminus; the germline J gene supplies the remainder. The V and J genes are TRBV29-1 and TRBJ1-2; tentatively, D is TRBD1 (5 bases). The CDR3 extends over 15 amino acids. Between the trimmed V and J ends, which lost 0 bases and 6 bases, there was a span of 17 bases. From germline, CDR1 is SQVTM and CDR2 ANQGSEA. The DNA read from the CDR3 is TGCAGCGTTGAAGATTGGAGCAGGGAGGTAGATGGC. It encodes CSVEDWSREVDG. The entire CDR3 reads CSVEDWSREVDGYTF.

Remarks on this clone: The CDR3 goes on 3 residues after the read ends, and that part is filled in from the germline J gene. V usage is TRBV20-1 and J usage is TRBJ1-4; 9 bases are a match to TRBD1. The CDR3 loop spans 12 amino acids. J was trimmed by 3 bases and V by 7 bases; bases with no gene match: 0. Germline CDR1 DFQATT, CDR2 SNEGSKA (reference sequence). CDR3 region: CSGTGANEKLFF. Partial CDR3 DNA: TGCAGTGGGACAGGGGCTAATGAAAAA.

A remark on this clone: The DNA ends 3 residues before the CDR3 does, and the rest of the CDR3 is filled in from the germline J gene. The rearrangement links TRBV30 to TRBJ1-2, with 9 bases aligning to TRBD1. Germline V gene lookup returns CDR1 GTSNPN and CDR2 SVGIG (reference sequence). The CDR3 covers 13 residues. With 2 bases clipped from V and 5 bases from J, the junction kept 3 bases outside the gene matches. The sequenced CDR3 bases are TGTGCCTGGAGTAAGGGACAGGGATATGGC. It specifies CAWSKGQGYG. The whole CDR3 protein reads CAWSKGQGYGYTF.

The CDR3 loop is CASSFQGTDEKLFF. CDR3 bases read: TGTGCCAGCAGTTTCCAGGGGACGGATGAAAAA. The rearrangement joins TRBV2 to TRBJ1-4; D may be TRBD1 (6 bases). The read finishes 3 residues shy of the CDR3 end, and the germline J gene is used to complete it. Germline V gene sequence: CDR1 SNHLY, CDR2 FYNNEI. The V end was cut by 5 bases, the J end by 6 bases, with 13 bases between. The CDR3 covers 14 residues.

In the case of this clone: The read ends 3 residues early relative to the CDR3; the germline J gene fills the gap. J is TRBJ2-3 and V is TRBV2; 9 bases agree with TRBD2. The ends lost 5 bases at V and 5 bases at J; junction bases unmatched: 11. The CDR3 extends over 16 amino acids. The germline gives CDR1 SNHLY, CDR2 FYNNEI. The CDR3 region is CASSYRGGGAGDTQYF. Partial CDR3 DNA: TGTGCCAGCAGTTACCGAGGCGGGGGGGCCGGAGATACG.

As to this clone: Sequencing ends 3 residues short of the CDR3 end; the germline J gene provides the rest. The chain carries TRBV5-4 and TRBJ2-3; the match to TRBD2 covers 11 bases. CDR1 is SGHNT and CDR2 is YYREEE in the germline V gene (reference sequence). The junction had 7 bases not matched to a gene; V was cut back by 4 bases and J by 3 bases. This CDR3 region has 16 residues. CDR3 amino acids: CASSKIAGGPTDTQYF. Partial CDR3 DNA: TGTGCCAGCAGCAAGATAGCGGGGGGGCCGACAGATACG.

Notes on this clone: The missing CDR3 end, 3 residues past where the read stops, is filled in from the germline J gene. The chain recombines TRBV5-1 with TRBJ2-1; 11 bases map to TRBD2. Germline loops: CDR1 SGHRS, CDR2 YFSETQ. Unmatched junction bases numbered 3, after V lost 4 bases and J lost 3 bases. The CDR3 covers 15 residues. The chain's CDR3 is CASSPTSGGYNEQFF. CDR3 DNA, as far as it was read: TGCGCCAGCAGCCCTACTAGCGGGGGCTACAATGAG.

The CDR3 reads CASSEWTSGGAYETQYF. The CDR3 DNA, read in part, is TGTGCCAGCAGTGAATGGACTAGCGGGGGGGCTTACGAGACC. The chain combines TRBV2 with TRBJ2-5, with 15 bases aligning to TRBD2. With the read ending 3 residues before the CDR3 end, the germline J gene is used to fill in that end. Unmatched junction bases numbered 6, after V lost 2 bases and J lost 5 bases. The CDR3 is 17 amino acids. The germline gives CDR1 SNHLY, CDR2 FYNNEI.

A word on this clone: The read ends 3 residues early relative to the CDR3; the germline J gene fills the gap. The V and J genes are TRBV2 and TRBJ1-2, with a tentative D call TRBD1 (6 bases). Germline V lookup: CDR1 SNHLY, CDR2 FYNNEI. The CDR3 contains 13 residues. V was trimmed by 9 bases and J by 0 bases, leaving 11 bases between them. CDR3 residues: CASRQVANYGYTF. The sequenced part of the CDR3 DNA is TGTGCCAGTCGACAGGTAGCTAACTATGGC. Full variable domain (remainder filled in from reference TRBV2 and TRBJ1-2): EPEVTQTPSHQVTQMGQEVILRCVPISNHLYFYWYRQILGQKVEFLVSFYNNEISEKSEIFDDQFSVERPDGSNFTLKIRSTKLEDSAMYFCASRQVANYGYTFGSGTRLTVV.

The covered CDR3 bases are TGCAGTGCTAGAGATCTTCGAAGGGGGCTGGATTCACCC. Translated: CSARDLRRGLDSP. The CDR3 in its entirety is CSARDLRRGLDSPLHF. The V call is TRBV20-1, the J call TRBJ1-6; TRBD1 agrees at 7 bases. The CDR3 extends 3 residues past the end of the read, so its final part is completed from the germline J gene. The germline V gene has CDR1 DFQATT and CDR2 SNEGSKA (reference sequence). CDR3 length: 16 residues. Trimming took 0 bases from V and 8 from J; bases not matched to a gene: 10.

The covered CDR3 bases are TGCAGTGCTCCAAAACAGGGGTCCTACGAG. Translating gives CSAPKQGSYE. The whole CDR3 region reads CSAPKQGSYEQYF. V usage is TRBV20-1 and J usage is TRBJ2-7; 7 bases line up with TRBD1. The observed sequence ends 3 residues before the CDR3 terminus, with the missing tail filled in from the germline J gene. Germline V CDR1 and CDR2: DFQATT, SNEGSKA (reference sequence). There are 13 residues in the CDR3. Trimming removed 5 bases from V and 1 base from J; junction bases left unmatched: 5.

About this clone itself: The CDR3 goes on 3 residues after the read ends, and that part is filled in from the germline J gene. The rearrangement links TRBV18 to TRBJ1-2; D not certain. CDR1 is KGHSH, CDR2 LQKENI, per germline. This CDR3 region has 16 residues. Incomplete CDR3 DNA: TGTGCCAGCTCACCACCGTCCAGCGGGGTTGTGTCTGAC. Its translation is CASSPPSSGVVSD. The whole CDR3 sequence reads CASSPPSSGVVSDYTF.

Note on this clone: The read gets to within 3 residues of the CDR3 end, and the germline J gene fills in the rest. The V gene is TRBV18, the J gene TRBJ2-3, with TRBD1 matching 12 bases. CDR3 size: 15 residues. Germline CDR1 and CDR2: KGHSH and LQKENI. CDR3 loop: CASMGQGASNQPQYF. The covered CDR3 bases are TGTGCCAGCATGGGACAGGGGGCGAGCAATCAGCCG.

As for this clone: With the read ending 3 residues before the CDR3 end, the germline J gene is used to fill in that end. J is TRBJ2-2 and V is TRBV19; weak D call: TRBD1 (5 bases). The CDR3 runs 14 residues. In germline, CDR1 is LNHDA, CDR2 SQIVND (reference sequence). Partial CDR3 DNA: TGTGCCAGTGAGGTGGGGCAGTTCAATTCACCG. This sequence encodes CASEVGQFNSP. The CDR3 in full is CASEVGQFNSPLFF.

On this clone: The sequence runs out 3 residues before the end of the CDR3; the remainder is reconstructed from the germline J gene. The chain links TRBV28 to TRBJ1-2; D might be TRBD1 (6 bases). The CDR3 consists of 12 residues. Germline V lookup: CDR1 MDHEN, CDR2 SYDVKM. CDR3: CASSTSGDGYTF. Incomplete CDR3 DNA: TGTGCCAGCAGCACTTCAGGGGACGGC.

As to this clone: The CDR3 end lies 3 residues beyond the end of the read and is filled in from the germline J gene. This chain links TRBV7-3 with TRBJ2-2; 9 nucleotides agree with TRBD1. The CDR3 has 13 residues. Germline values: CDR1 SGHTA, CDR2 FQGTGA. V lost 6 bases and J lost 6; bases outside the gene matches: 2. Partial CDR3 DNA: TGTGCCAGCAGGACAGGGGGACCCGGGGAG. Translated: CASRTGGPGE. The full CDR3 reads CASRTGGPGELFF.